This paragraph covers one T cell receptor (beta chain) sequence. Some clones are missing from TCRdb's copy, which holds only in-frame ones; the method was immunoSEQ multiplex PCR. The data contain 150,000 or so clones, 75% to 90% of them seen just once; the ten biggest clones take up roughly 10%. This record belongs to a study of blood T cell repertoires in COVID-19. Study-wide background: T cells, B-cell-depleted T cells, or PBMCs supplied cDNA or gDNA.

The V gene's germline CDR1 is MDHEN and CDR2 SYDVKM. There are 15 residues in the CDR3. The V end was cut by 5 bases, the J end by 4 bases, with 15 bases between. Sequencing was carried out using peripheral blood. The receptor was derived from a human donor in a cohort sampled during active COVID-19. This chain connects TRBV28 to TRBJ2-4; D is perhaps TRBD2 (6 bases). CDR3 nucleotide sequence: TGTGCCAGCAGTACAACCTCGCTAGCGAAAAACATTCAGTACTTC. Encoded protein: CASSTTSLAKNIQYF.